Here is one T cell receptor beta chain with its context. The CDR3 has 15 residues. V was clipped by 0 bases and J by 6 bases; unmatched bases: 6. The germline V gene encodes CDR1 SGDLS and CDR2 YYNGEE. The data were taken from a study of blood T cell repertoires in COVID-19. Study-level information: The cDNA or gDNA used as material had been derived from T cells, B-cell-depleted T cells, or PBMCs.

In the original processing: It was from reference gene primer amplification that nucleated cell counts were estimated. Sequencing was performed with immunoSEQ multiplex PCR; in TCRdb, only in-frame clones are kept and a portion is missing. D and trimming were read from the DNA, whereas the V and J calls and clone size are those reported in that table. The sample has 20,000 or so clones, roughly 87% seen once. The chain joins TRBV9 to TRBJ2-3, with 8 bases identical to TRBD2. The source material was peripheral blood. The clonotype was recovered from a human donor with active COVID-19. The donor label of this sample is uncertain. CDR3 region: CASSVGSAGEDTQYF. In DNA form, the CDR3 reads TGTGCCAGCAGCGTAGGATCAGCGGGAGAGGATACGCAGTATTTT.